The entry below describes one T cell receptor (beta chain). V was clipped by 3 bases and J by 0 bases; unmatched bases: 2. The CDR3 is made up of 14 amino acids. Per germline, CDR1 SGHVS and CDR2 FNYEAQ. Researchers ran the PCR with 60 Vbeta and 13 Jbeta primers. Assay used: immunoSEQ multiplex PCR; TCRdb lists only in-frame clones, some missing. This table holds under 130,000 clones. These data come from a study of cytomegalovirus exposure and HLA in healthy donors. Sequenced input: PBMCs. The TCR originated in a man aged 50-59 years in good health and CMV-seronegative. The chain couples TRBV7-6 to TRBJ2-7; 7 bases line up with TRBD2. CDR3 bases: TGTGCCAGCAGCTTGCTAGCGGCCTCCTACGAGCAGTACTTC. Protein sequence: CASSLLAASYEQYF.